This is a list of T cell receptor beta chains from one sample in a study of post-analysis software for immune sequencing data. One entry per CDR3 protein results from TCRdb running MiXCR on the PCR reads. This table has approximately 570,000 distinct CDR3 sequences, around 40% appearing once. The sequenced sample was blood. Source of these receptors: a girl aged 10-17 years with multiple sclerosis. CDR3s include the opening cysteine and the closing phenylalanine or tryptophan. The D gene is left open where the match is weak. Expanded clones get a size class; other rows say once, few or many, or leave the size out.

d_call: -; cdr3_length: 16; j_call: TRBJ2-7; clone_size: once; v_call: TRBV5-1; cdr3_nt: TGCGCCAGCAGTTCCCATCCGGGACGGAGCTCCTACGAGCAGTACTTC; cdr3_aa: CASSSHPGRSSYEQYF
d_call: -; cdr3_length: 14; j_call: TRBJ1-2; clone_size: -; v_call: TRBV10-3; cdr3_nt: TGTGCCATCAGTGAGTCAGTATTAGACTATGGCTACACCTTC; cdr3_aa: CAISESVLDYGYTF
d_call: TRBD2; cdr3_length: 14; j_call: TRBJ2-1; clone_size: many; v_call: TRBV7-2; cdr3_nt: TGTGCCAGCAGCCTTACTAGCGGTTACAATGAGCAGTTCTTC; cdr3_aa: CASSLTSGYNEQFF
d_call: -; cdr3_length: 14; j_call: TRBJ2-5; clone_size: -; v_call: TRBV7-2; cdr3_nt: TGTGCCAGCAGCTCCCAGGATGGCGGAGAGACCCAGTACTTC; cdr3_aa: CASSSQDGGETQYF
d_call: -; cdr3_length: 13; j_call: TRBJ2-1; clone_size: few; v_call: TRBV12-3/TRBV12-4; cdr3_nt: TGTGCCAGCAGTTTAGACCGACTTAATGAGCAGTTCTTC; cdr3_aa: CASSLDRLNEQFF
d_call: TRBD1; cdr3_length: 14; j_call: TRBJ1-5; clone_size: -; v_call: TRBV7-6; cdr3_nt: TGTGCCTGGAAGACAGGGTATAGAAATCAGCCCCAGCATTTT; cdr3_aa: CAWKTGYRNQPQHF
d_call: TRBD1; cdr3_length: 15; j_call: TRBJ2-7; clone_size: few; v_call: TRBV3-1; cdr3_nt: TGTGCCAGCAGCCAGGCGGGCAGGGGGACCTACGAGCAGTACTTC; cdr3_aa: CASSQAGRGTYEQYF
d_call: -; cdr3_length: 14; j_call: TRBJ2-5; clone_size: -; v_call: TRBV7-2; cdr3_nt: TGTGCCAGCAGCTTAGAGCAGGTCCAAGAGACCCAGTACTTC; cdr3_aa: CASSLEQVQETQYF
d_call: TRBD1; cdr3_length: 16; j_call: TRBJ2-7; clone_size: once; v_call: TRBV5-1; cdr3_nt: TGCGCCAGCAGCTCGACTCACAGGGGGCAAAACTACGAGCAGTACTTC; cdr3_aa: CASSSTHRGQNYEQYF
d_call: -; cdr3_length: 14; j_call: TRBJ2-4; clone_size: few; v_call: TRBV5-1; cdr3_nt: TGCGCCAGCAGCCCCCCCACAGCCAAAAACATTCAGTACTTC; cdr3_aa: CASSPPTAKNIQYF
d_call: TRBD2; cdr3_length: 17; j_call: TRBJ2-3; clone_size: -; v_call: TRBV4-2; cdr3_nt: TGTGCCAGCAGCCAAGTAGGAGCGGGAGGGTTCACAGATACGCAGTATTTT; cdr3_aa: CASSQVGAGGFTDTQYF
d_call: -; cdr3_length: 13; j_call: TRBJ2-1; clone_size: few; v_call: TRBV6-5; cdr3_nt: TGTGCCAGCAAGCCGGAGTCCTACAATGAGCAGTTCTTC; cdr3_aa: CASKPESYNEQFF
d_call: TRBD2; cdr3_length: 15; j_call: TRBJ2-1; clone_size: -; v_call: TRBV20-1; cdr3_nt: TGCAGTGCTGATCGTGAGAGCGGGAGAGGAAATGAGCAGTTCTTC; cdr3_aa: CSADRESGRGNEQFF
d_call: -; cdr3_length: 13; j_call: TRBJ2-1; clone_size: -; v_call: TRBV12-3/TRBV12-4; cdr3_nt: TGTGCCAGCAGCGGGTCTACCTACAATGAGCAGTTCTTC; cdr3_aa: CASSGSTYNEQFF
d_call: -; cdr3_length: 17; j_call: TRBJ2-5; clone_size: -; v_call: TRBV4-1; cdr3_nt: TGCGCCAGCAGCCAGCTCCCCCCGGTTAGGTCACAAGAGACCCAGTACTTC; cdr3_aa: CASSQLPPVRSQETQYF
d_call: -; cdr3_length: 15; j_call: TRBJ2-5; clone_size: -; v_call: TRBV7-9; cdr3_nt: TGTGCCAGCAGCCAATTAGGCGGGACCCAAGAGACCCAGTACTTC; cdr3_aa: CASSQLGGTQETQYF
d_call: TRBD2; cdr3_length: 15; j_call: TRBJ2-5; clone_size: -; v_call: TRBV24-1; cdr3_nt: TGTGCCACCAGTGATCTAGCGGGAGAGTGGGAGACCCAGTACTTC; cdr3_aa: CATSDLAGEWETQYF
d_call: -; cdr3_length: 15; j_call: TRBJ1-4; clone_size: few; v_call: TRBV20-1; cdr3_nt: TGCAGTGCTAGAGAAACAGGCTTAAGTAAGGAAAAACTGTTTTTT; cdr3_aa: CSARETGLSKEKLFF
d_call: -; cdr3_length: 12; j_call: TRBJ2-7; clone_size: -; v_call: TRBV27; cdr3_nt: TGTGCCAGCAGTCAGCCAGGGAACGAGCAGTACTTC; cdr3_aa: CASSQPGNEQYF
d_call: TRBD2; cdr3_length: 18; j_call: TRBJ2-5; clone_size: few; v_call: TRBV4-2; cdr3_nt: TGTGCCAGCAGCCAGGGTCCAGGCCTAGCGGGAGTTTCAGAGACCCAGTACTTC; cdr3_aa: CASSQGPGLAGVSETQYF
d_call: TRBD1; cdr3_length: 13; j_call: TRBJ1-5; clone_size: few; v_call: TRBV29-1; cdr3_nt: TGCAGCGTTGAAGGGACAGGGGATCAGCCCCAGCATTTT; cdr3_aa: CSVEGTGDQPQHF
d_call: TRBD2; cdr3_length: 15; j_call: TRBJ2-5; clone_size: few; v_call: TRBV4-2; cdr3_nt: TGTGCCAGCAGCCAAGATTTAGCGGGGACGGAGACCCAGTACTTC; cdr3_aa: CASSQDLAGTETQYF
d_call: TRBD2; cdr3_length: 13; j_call: TRBJ2-7; clone_size: few; v_call: TRBV20-1; cdr3_nt: TGCAGTGCTAGGCCTAGCGGGGCAGACGAGCAGTACTTC; cdr3_aa: CSARPSGADEQYF
d_call: TRBD1; cdr3_length: 16; j_call: TRBJ2-7; clone_size: few; v_call: TRBV29-1; cdr3_nt: TGCAGCGTTGAAGACTCGGGACAGGGGATCTCCTACGAGCAGTACTTC; cdr3_aa: CSVEDSGQGISYEQYF
d_call: -; cdr3_length: 15; j_call: TRBJ1-1; clone_size: -; v_call: TRBV5-5; cdr3_nt: TGTGCCAGCAGCTTGGCAGGGAAGGCGGGCACTGAAGCTTTCTTT; cdr3_aa: CASSLAGKAGTEAFF
d_call: -; cdr3_length: 14; j_call: TRBJ2-7; clone_size: many; v_call: TRBV7-2; cdr3_nt: TGTGCCAGCAGCCCGAGGGAAGCGTCCTACGAGCAGTACTTC; cdr3_aa: CASSPREASYEQYF
d_call: -; cdr3_length: 13; j_call: TRBJ2-7; clone_size: few; v_call: TRBV28; cdr3_nt: TGTGCCAGCGGCGGAGGGGATGCTTACGAGCAGTACTTC; cdr3_aa: CASGGGDAYEQYF
d_call: TRBD2; cdr3_length: 16; j_call: TRBJ2-3; clone_size: -; v_call: TRBV20-1; cdr3_nt: TGCAGTGCTCCCCTCCGAAGGCGGGGGGACACAGATACGCAGTATTTT; cdr3_aa: CSAPLRRRGDTDTQYF
d_call: TRBD1; cdr3_length: 14; j_call: TRBJ2-7; clone_size: -; v_call: TRBV12-3/TRBV12-4; cdr3_nt: TGTGCCAGCAGGACCGGGACAGGTCCCTACGAGCAGTACTTC; cdr3_aa: CASRTGTGPYEQYF
d_call: TRBD1; cdr3_length: 15; j_call: TRBJ1-1; clone_size: -; v_call: TRBV4-1; cdr3_nt: TGCGCCAGCAGCCTACAGACAGGGGGACGTTCTGAAGCTTTCTTT; cdr3_aa: CASSLQTGGRSEAFF
d_call: TRBD1; cdr3_length: 15; j_call: TRBJ2-5; clone_size: -; v_call: TRBV29-1; cdr3_nt: TGCAGCGTTGAAGACCCCCTACAGGGGCAGGAGACCCAGTACTTC; cdr3_aa: CSVEDPLQGQETQYF
d_call: -; cdr3_length: 11; j_call: TRBJ1-2; clone_size: -; v_call: TRBV12-3/TRBV12-4; cdr3_nt: TGTGCCAGCAGTTTAGGCGTTGGCTACACCTTC; cdr3_aa: CASSLGVGYTF
d_call: TRBD1; cdr3_length: 12; j_call: TRBJ1-2; clone_size: many; v_call: TRBV12-3/TRBV12-4; cdr3_nt: TGTGCCAGCAGCGACAGGGGCTATGGCTACACCTTC; cdr3_aa: CASSDRGYGYTF
d_call: -; cdr3_length: 13; j_call: TRBJ2-7; clone_size: -; v_call: TRBV6-5; cdr3_nt: TGTGCCAGCAGTCTCCGGGACAACTACGAGCAGTACTTC; cdr3_aa: CASSLRDNYEQYF
d_call: TRBD2; cdr3_length: 15; j_call: TRBJ2-1; clone_size: few; v_call: TRBV7-9; cdr3_nt: TGTGCCAGCAGCGCGGCGACCTACGCGGGAGGTACGACGTTCTTC; cdr3_aa: CASSAATYAGGTTFF
d_call: -; cdr3_length: 14; j_call: TRBJ2-1; clone_size: few; v_call: TRBV5-1; cdr3_nt: TGCGCCAGCAGCCTTGCACGACAGTACAATGAGCAGTTCTTC; cdr3_aa: CASSLARQYNEQFF
d_call: -; cdr3_length: 12; j_call: TRBJ2-3; clone_size: few; v_call: TRBV6-5; cdr3_nt: TGTGCCAGCAGTTGGAGGGGAGATACGCAGTATTTT; cdr3_aa: CASSWRGDTQYF
d_call: -; cdr3_length: 17; j_call: TRBJ2-7; clone_size: once; v_call: TRBV6-2/TRBV6-3; cdr3_nt: TGTGCCAGCAGTTACTCGAAGCCAGGGCAGGGCTCCTACGAGCAGTACTTC; cdr3_aa: CASSYSKPGQGSYEQYF
d_call: TRBD1; cdr3_length: 14; j_call: TRBJ2-7; clone_size: few; v_call: TRBV15; cdr3_nt: TGTGCCACCAGCAGACGGGACAGTTCCTACGAGCAGTACTTC; cdr3_aa: CATSRRDSSYEQYF
d_call: -; cdr3_length: 15; j_call: TRBJ1-1; clone_size: -; v_call: TRBV9; cdr3_nt: TGTGCCAGCAGCGTAGTTGGCAGCTTGAACACTGAAGCTTTCTTT; cdr3_aa: CASSVVGSLNTEAFF
d_call: TRBD2; cdr3_length: 16; j_call: TRBJ2-7; clone_size: -; v_call: TRBV27; cdr3_nt: TGTGCCAGCAGTTTACCGTATAGCGGGAGCACCTACGAGCAGTACTTC; cdr3_aa: CASSLPYSGSTYEQYF
d_call: -; cdr3_length: 13; j_call: TRBJ2-3; clone_size: -; v_call: TRBV10-3; cdr3_nt: TGTGCCATCAGTCCAGGGGCGAAAGATACGCAGTATTTT; cdr3_aa: CAISPGAKDTQYF
d_call: -; cdr3_length: 16; j_call: TRBJ1-2; clone_size: -; v_call: TRBV6-5; cdr3_nt: TGTGCCAGCAGTTACGGTGGCAGAGACCTGAACTATGGCTACACCTTC; cdr3_aa: CASSYGGRDLNYGYTF
d_call: TRBD1; cdr3_length: 12; j_call: TRBJ1-1; clone_size: -; v_call: TRBV10-2; cdr3_nt: TGCGCCAGTCTCGACAGGGACACTGAAGCTTTCTTT; cdr3_aa: CASLDRDTEAFF
d_call: TRBD1; cdr3_length: 14; j_call: TRBJ2-7; clone_size: -; v_call: TRBV29-1; cdr3_nt: TGCAGCGTATTCGGGACAGGGGAAAGCTACGAGCAGTACTTC; cdr3_aa: CSVFGTGESYEQYF
d_call: TRBD1; cdr3_length: 16; j_call: TRBJ2-7; clone_size: -; v_call: TRBV12-3/TRBV12-4; cdr3_nt: TGTGCCAGCAGTTTCTTTTGGGGGACAGGGACCTACGAGCAGTACTTC; cdr3_aa: CASSFFWGTGTYEQYF
d_call: TRBD2; cdr3_length: 17; j_call: TRBJ2-1; clone_size: -; v_call: TRBV9; cdr3_nt: TGTGCCAGCAGCGAAACTTTACTAGCGGGAGCCGACCATGAGCAGTTCTTC; cdr3_aa: CASSETLLAGADHEQFF